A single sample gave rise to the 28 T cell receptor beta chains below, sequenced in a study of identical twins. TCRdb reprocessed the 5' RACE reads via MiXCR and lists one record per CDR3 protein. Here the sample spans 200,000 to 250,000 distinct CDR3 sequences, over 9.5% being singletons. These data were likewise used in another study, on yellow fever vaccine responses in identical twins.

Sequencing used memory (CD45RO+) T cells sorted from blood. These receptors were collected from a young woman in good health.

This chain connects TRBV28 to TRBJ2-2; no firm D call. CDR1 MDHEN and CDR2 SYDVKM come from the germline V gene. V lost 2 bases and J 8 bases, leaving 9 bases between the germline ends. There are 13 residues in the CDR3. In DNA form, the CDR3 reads TGTGCCAGCAGTTTAGGTTTTCCTGGGGAGCTGTTTTTT. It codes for CASSLGFPGELFF.

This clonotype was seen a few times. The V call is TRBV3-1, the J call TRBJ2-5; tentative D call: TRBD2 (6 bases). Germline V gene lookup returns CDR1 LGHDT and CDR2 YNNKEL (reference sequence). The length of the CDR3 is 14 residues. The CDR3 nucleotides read TGTGCTGCCGCGGAGGGGAGTGGTGGAGAGACCCAGTACTTC. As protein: CAAAEGSGGETQYF.

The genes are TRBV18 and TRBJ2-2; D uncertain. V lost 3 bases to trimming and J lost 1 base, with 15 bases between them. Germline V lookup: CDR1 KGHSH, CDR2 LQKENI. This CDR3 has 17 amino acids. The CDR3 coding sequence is TGTGCCAGCTCACCCAACCTAGGCCGGCGGAACACCGGGGAGCTGTTTTTT. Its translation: CASSPNLGRRNTGELFF.

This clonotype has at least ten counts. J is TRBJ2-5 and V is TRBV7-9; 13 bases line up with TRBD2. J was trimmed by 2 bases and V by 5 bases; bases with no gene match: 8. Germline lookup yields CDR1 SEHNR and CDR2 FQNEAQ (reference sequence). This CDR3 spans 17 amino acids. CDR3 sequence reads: CASSQGLAGVWQETQYF. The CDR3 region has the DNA TGTGCCAGCAGCCAAGGACTAGCGGGGGTATGGCAAGAGACCCAGTACTTC. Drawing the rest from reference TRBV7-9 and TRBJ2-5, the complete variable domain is DTGVSQNPRHKITKRGQNVTFRCDPISEHNRLYWYRQTLGQGPEFLTYFQNEAQLEKSRLLSDRFSAERPKGSFSTLEIQRTEQGDSAMYLCASSQGLAGVWQETQYFGPGTRLLVL.

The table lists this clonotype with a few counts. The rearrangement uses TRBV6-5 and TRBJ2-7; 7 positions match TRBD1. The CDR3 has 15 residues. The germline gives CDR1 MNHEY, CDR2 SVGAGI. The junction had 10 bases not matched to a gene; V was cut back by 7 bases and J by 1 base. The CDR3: CASTSTGTESYEQYF. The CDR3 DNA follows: TGTGCCAGCACTTCCACCGGGACAGAATCCTACGAGCAGTACTTC.

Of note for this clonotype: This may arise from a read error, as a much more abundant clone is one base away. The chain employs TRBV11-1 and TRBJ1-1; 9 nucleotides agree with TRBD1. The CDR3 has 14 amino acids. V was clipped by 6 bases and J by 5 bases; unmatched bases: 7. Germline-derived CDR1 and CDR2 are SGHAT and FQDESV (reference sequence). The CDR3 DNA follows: TGTGCCAGCAGGGACAGGGGCCTGGGGACTGAAGCTTTCTTT. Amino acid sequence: CASRDRGLGTEAFF. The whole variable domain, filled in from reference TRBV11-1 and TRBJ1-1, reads EAEVAQSPRYKITEKSQAVAFWCDPISGHATLYWYRQILGQGPELLVQFQDESVVDDSQLPKDRFSAERLKGVDSTLKIQPAELGDSAMYLCASRDRGLGTEAFFGQGTRLTVV.

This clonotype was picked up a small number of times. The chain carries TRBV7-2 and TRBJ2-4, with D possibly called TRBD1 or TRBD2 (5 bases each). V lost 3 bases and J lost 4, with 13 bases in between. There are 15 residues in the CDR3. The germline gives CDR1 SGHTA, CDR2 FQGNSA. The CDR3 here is CASSFSRDPKNIQYF. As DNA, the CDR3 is TGTGCCAGCAGCTTCTCCCGGGACCCGAAAAACATTCAGTACTTC.

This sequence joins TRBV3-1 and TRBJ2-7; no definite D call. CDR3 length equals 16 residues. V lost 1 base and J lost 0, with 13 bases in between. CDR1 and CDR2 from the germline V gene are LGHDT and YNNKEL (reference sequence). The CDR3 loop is CASSQVHSSLSYEQYF. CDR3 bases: TGTGCCAGCAGCCAAGTTCACAGTAGCCTCTCCTACGAGCAGTACTTC.

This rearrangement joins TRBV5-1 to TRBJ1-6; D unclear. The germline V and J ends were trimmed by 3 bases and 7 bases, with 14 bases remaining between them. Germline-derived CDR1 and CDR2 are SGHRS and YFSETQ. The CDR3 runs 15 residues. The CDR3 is CASSSDGILNSPLHF. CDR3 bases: TGCGCCAGCAGCTCGGACGGGATTCTCAATTCACCCCTCCACTTT.

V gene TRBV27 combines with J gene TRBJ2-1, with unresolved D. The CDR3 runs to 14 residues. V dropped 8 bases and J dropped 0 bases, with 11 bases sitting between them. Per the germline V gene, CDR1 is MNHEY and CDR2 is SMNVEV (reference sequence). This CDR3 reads CASGGTTSYNEQFF. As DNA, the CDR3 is TGTGCCAGCGGTGGCACAACCTCCTACAATGAGCAGTTCTTC.

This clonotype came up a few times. CDR3 coding DNA: TGTGCCATCAGTGAGGCAAAGACAGACAATCAGCCCCAGCATTTT. Encoded protein: CAISEAKTDNQPQHF. This chain links TRBV10-3 with TRBJ1-5, with TRBD1 as a possible D gene (5 bases). V dropped 2 bases and J dropped 3 bases, with 11 bases sitting between them. CDR3 size: 15 residues. Germline values: CDR1 ENHRY, CDR2 SYGVKD.

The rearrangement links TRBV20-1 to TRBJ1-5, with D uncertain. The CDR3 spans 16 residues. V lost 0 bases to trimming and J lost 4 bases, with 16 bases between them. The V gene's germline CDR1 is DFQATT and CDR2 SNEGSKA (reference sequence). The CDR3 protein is CSARESGVSWNQPQHF. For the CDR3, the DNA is TGCAGTGCTAGAGAGTCCGGGGTCTCGTGGAATCAGCCCCAGCATTTT.

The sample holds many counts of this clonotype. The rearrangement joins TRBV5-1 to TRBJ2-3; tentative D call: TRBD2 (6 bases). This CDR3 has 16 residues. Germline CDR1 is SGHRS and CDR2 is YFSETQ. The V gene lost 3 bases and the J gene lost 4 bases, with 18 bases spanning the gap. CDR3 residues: CASSWNAGSGADTQYF. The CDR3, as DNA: TGCGCCAGCAGCTGGAACGCGGGGTCTGGGGCAGATACGCAGTATTTT.

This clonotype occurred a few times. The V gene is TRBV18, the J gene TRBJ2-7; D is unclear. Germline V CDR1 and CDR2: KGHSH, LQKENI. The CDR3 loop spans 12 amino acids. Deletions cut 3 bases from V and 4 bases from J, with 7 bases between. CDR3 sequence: CASSPNGYEQYF. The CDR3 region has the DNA TGTGCCAGCTCACCGAACGGTTACGAGCAGTACTTC.

In nucleotides, the CDR3 is TGCGCCAGCGGCGTCGGGACACCCCCAGTGGGGGAGCTGTTTTTT. It yields the protein CASGVGTPPVGELFF. This chain connects TRBV5-1 to TRBJ2-2; possibly TRBD1 for D (6 bases). Looked up from germline, CDR1 is SGHRS and CDR2 is YFSETQ. The CDR3 totals 15 residues. The ends were cut back, 7 bases at V and 8 bases at J, with 21 bases in the middle.

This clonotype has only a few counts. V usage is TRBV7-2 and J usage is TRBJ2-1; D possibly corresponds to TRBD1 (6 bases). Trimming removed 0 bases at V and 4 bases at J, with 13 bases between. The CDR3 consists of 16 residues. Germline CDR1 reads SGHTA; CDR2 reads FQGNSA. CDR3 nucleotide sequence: TGTGCCAGCAGCTTAGCTGGGACACACATATACAATGAGCAGTTCTTC. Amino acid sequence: CASSLAGTHIYNEQFF.

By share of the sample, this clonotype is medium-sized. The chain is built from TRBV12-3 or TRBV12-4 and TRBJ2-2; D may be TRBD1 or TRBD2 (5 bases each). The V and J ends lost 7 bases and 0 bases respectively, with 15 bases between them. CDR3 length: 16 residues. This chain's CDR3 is CASIPFRGANTGELFF. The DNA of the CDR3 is TGTGCCAGCATCCCCTTCCGGGGCGCGAACACCGGGGAGCTGTTTTTT.

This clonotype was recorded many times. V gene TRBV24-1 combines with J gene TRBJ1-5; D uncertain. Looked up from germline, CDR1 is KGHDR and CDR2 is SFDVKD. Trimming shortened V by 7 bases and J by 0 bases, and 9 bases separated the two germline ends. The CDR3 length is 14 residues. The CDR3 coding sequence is TGTGCCACCAGCGAAGGGTATAGCAATCAGCCCCAGCATTTT. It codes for CATSEGYSNQPQHF.

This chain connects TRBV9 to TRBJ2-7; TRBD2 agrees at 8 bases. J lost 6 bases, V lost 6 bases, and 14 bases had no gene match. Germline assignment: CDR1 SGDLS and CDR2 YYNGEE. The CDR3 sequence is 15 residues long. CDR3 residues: CASTPSGGFSGEQYF. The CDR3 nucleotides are TGTGCCAGCACGCCCAGCGGGGGATTCAGTGGCGAGCAGTACTTC.

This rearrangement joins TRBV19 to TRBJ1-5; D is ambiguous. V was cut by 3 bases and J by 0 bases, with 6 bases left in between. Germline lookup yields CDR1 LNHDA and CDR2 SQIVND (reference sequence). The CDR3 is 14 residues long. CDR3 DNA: TGTGCCAGTAGTATTAGCGTTAGCAATCAGCCCCAGCATTTT. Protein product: CASSISVSNQPQHF.

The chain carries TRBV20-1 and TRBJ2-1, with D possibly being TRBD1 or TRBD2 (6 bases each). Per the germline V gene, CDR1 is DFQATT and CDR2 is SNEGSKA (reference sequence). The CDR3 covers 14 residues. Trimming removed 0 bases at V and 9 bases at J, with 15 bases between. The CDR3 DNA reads TGCAGTGCTAGAGAAGGGCAGGGGAGGCGTGAGCAGTTCTTC. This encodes CSAREGQGRREQFF.

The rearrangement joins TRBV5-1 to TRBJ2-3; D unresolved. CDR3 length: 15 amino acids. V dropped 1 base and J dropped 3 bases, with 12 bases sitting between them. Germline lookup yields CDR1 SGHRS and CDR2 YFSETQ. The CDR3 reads CASSLTAGRTDTQYF. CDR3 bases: TGCGCCAGCAGCTTGACGGCAGGAAGGACAGATACGCAGTATTTT.

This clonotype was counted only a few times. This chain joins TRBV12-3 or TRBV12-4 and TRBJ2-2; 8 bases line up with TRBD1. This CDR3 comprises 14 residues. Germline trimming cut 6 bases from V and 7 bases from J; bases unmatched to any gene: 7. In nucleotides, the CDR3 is TGTGCCAGCAGACCGGACAGGGCGGGCGGGGAGCTGTTTTTT. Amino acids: CASRPDRAGGELFF.

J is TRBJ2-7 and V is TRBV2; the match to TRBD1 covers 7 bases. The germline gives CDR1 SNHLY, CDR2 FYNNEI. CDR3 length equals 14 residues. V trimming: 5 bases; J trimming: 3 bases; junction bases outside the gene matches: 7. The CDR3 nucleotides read TGTGCCAGCAGTAAAGAACAGGGGATCTACGAGCAGTACTTC. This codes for CASSKEQGIYEQYF.

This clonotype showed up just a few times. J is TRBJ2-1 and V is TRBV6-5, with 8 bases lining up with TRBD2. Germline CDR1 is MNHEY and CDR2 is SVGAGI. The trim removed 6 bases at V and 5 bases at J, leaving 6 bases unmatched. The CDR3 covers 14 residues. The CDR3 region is CASSHSGGNNEQFF. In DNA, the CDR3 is TGTGCCAGCAGCCACTCGGGGGGGAACAATGAGCAGTTCTTC.

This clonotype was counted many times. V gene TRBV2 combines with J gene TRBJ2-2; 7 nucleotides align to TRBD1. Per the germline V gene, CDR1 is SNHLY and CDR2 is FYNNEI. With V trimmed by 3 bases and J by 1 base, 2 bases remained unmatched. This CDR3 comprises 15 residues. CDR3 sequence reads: CASSEAGGNTGELFF. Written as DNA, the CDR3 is TGTGCCAGCAGTGAGGCAGGGGGGAACACCGGGGAGCTGTTTTTT.

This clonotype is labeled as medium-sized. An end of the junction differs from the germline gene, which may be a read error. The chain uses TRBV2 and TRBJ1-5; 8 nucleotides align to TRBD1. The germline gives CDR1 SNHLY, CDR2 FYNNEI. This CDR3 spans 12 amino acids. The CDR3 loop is CASSENGQGKGF. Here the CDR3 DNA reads TGTGCCAGCAGTGAAAACGGACAGGGAAAGGGCTTT. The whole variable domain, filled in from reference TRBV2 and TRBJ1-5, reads EPEVTQTPSHQVTQMGQEVILRCVPISNHLYFYWYRQILGQKVEFLVSFYNNEISEKSEIFDDQFSVERPDGSNFTLKIRSTKLEDSAMYFCASSENGQGKGFGDGTRLSIL.

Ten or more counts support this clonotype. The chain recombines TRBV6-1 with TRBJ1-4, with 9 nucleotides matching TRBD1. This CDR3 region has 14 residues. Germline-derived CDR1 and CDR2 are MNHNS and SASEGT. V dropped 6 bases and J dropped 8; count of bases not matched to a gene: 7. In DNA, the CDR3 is TGTGCCAGCAGGACCGGGACAGGGAAAGAAAAACTGTTTTTT. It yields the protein CASRTGTGKEKLFF.